One sample yielded the 7 T cell receptor beta chains listed below, sequenced in a study of blood T cell repertoires in COVID-19 (dated by TCRdb to 2020 to 2021). The library came from the immunoSEQ multiplex PCR assay. This is the immuneACCESS table as TCRdb keeps it, with only in-frame sequences that have V and J called. A part of the clones is gone; compared with another copy, unresolved V genes explain less than half, and the rest is unexplained. This sample is represented by about 200,000 clones; about 89% of them were singletons. Around 6.9% of the sample belongs to the ten largest clones. Sample: peripheral blood. The receptor set was obtained from a man in his sixties who had recovered from COVID-19.

This chain connects TRBV18 to TRBJ1-2; 7 bases map to TRBD1. CDR1 and CDR2 from the germline V gene are KGHSH and LQKENI. This CDR3 is built from 14 residues. With V trimmed by 0 bases and J by 8 bases, 6 bases remained unmatched. The CDR3 DNA reads TGTGCCAGCTCACCACCTGTACAGGGGATGGGCTACACCTTC. This translates into CASSPPVQGMGYTF.

This chain connects TRBV28 to TRBJ1-1, with TRBD1 identical over 9 bases. The CDR3 runs to 15 residues. The ends lost 4 bases at V and 4 bases at J; junction bases unmatched: 7. Germline CDR1 MDHEN, CDR2 SYDVKM. CDR3 loop: CASSSWTGAATEAFF. The CDR3 DNA follows: TGTGCCAGCAGTTCATGGACAGGGGCGGCCACTGAAGCTTTCTTT.

The gene calls are TRBV4-3 and TRBJ1-6; D gene uncertain. The V end lost 0 bases, the J end lost 2 bases, and 8 bases lay between the germline ends. CDR1 and CDR2 (germline): LGHNA, YSLEER. CDR3 size: 16 residues. The chain's CDR3 is CASSQDWATYNSPLHF. Here the CDR3 DNA reads TGCGCCAGCAGCCAAGATTGGGCCACCTATAATTCACCCCTCCACTTT.

This clone was recorded a few times. CDR3 sequence: CASSRTSGRTNEQFF. CDR3 sequence (DNA): TGCGCCAGCAGCCGGACTAGCGGGAGGACCAATGAGCAGTTCTTC. The chain combines TRBV5-1 with TRBJ2-1, with 14 bases that match TRBD2. Germline V gene data show CDR1 as SGHRS and CDR2 as YFSETQ. Trimming at V came to 4 bases and at J to 6 bases, leaving 3 bases not matched to a gene. CDR3 size: 15 residues.

The J gene is TRBJ2-4, the V gene TRBV9; 7 positions agree with TRBD2. Germline values: CDR1 SGDLS, CDR2 YYNGEE. This CDR3 has 17 amino acids. The junction had 10 bases not matched to a gene; V was cut back by 1 base and J by 3 bases. CDR3 protein: CASSVNPGLTGKNIQYF. The CDR3 nucleotides read TGTGCCAGCAGCGTAAACCCGGGACTAACGGGCAAAAACATTCAGTACTTC.

This clone was recorded only once. The rearrangement joins TRBV10-3 to TRBJ2-7; D may be TRBD1 (5 bases). In germline, CDR1 is ENHRY, CDR2 SYGVKD. CDR3 size: 13 residues. V dropped 7 bases and J dropped 2 bases, with 12 bases sitting between them. This CDR3 is CAIMGQATYEQYF. CDR3 bases: TGTGCCATCATGGGGCAGGCTACCTACGAGCAGTACTTC.

The chain couples TRBV7-9 to TRBJ1-2; a weak D match, TRBD1 (6 bases). The CDR3 runs to 15 residues. Germline V gene data show CDR1 as SEHNR and CDR2 as FQNEAQ (reference sequence). V lost 5 bases, J lost 0 bases, and 13 bases lay in between. The CDR3 DNA reads TGTGCCAGCAGCCCACAGGGACTAACTAACTATGGCTACACCTTC. It yields the protein CASSPQGLTNYGYTF.